A single sample gave rise to the 12 T cell receptor beta chains below, sequenced in a study of CD8+ T cells in alopecia areata. Specified treatment: oral pan-JAK inhibitor, 5-10 mg twice daily. Once RNA had been extracted, it was reverse transcribed into cDNA to act as the sequencing template. The data were produced by immunoSEQ multiplex PCR, yet TCRdb's version contains in-frame clones alone and is incomplete. Of approximately 200,000 clones detected, about three fifths appear once; the ten largest clones hold less than 4%. The sequencing here drew on CD4+ T cells sorted from blood, taken at week 4, from a patient treated with tofacitinib. Every receptor here comes from a human donor with alopecia areata.

CDR3 nucleotide sequence: TGTGCCAGCAGCCCCCCTGGGCGGAGTAACACCGGGGAGCTGTTTTTT. This translates into CASSPPGRSNTGELFF. This sequence joins TRBV9 and TRBJ2-2; D is uncertain. V was trimmed by 4 bases and J by 2 bases, leaving 15 bases between them. Germline loops: CDR1 SGDLS, CDR2 YYNGEE. The CDR3 covers 16 residues. The full variable domain, in which reference TRBV9 and TRBJ2-2 provide the parts outside the CDR3, is DSGVTQTPKHLITATGQRVTLRCSPRSGDLSVYWYQQSLDQGLQFLIQYYNGEERAKGNILERFSAQQFPDLHSELNLSSLELGDSALYFCASSPPGRSNTGELFFGEGSRLTVL.

This clone appeared once. This chain links TRBV5-1 with TRBJ2-7; 9 bases fit TRBD2. The CDR3 is 15 amino acids. Germline lookup yields CDR1 SGHRS and CDR2 YFSETQ. J gave up 4 bases and V 1 base, and 6 bases lay outside the gene matches. DNA for the CDR3: TGCGCCAGCAGCTTGCTGACTAGCGGCATGTACGAGCAGTACTTC. Translating it yields CASSLLTSGMYEQYF.

This clone was seen ten or more times. This sequence joins TRBV4-1 and TRBJ2-1; 7 bases fit TRBD2. The germline gives CDR1 MGHRA, CDR2 YSYEKL. V shed 4 bases, J shed 0 bases, and the junction held 6 bases outside the gene matches. This CDR3 contains 16 residues. The CDR3 DNA sequence: TGCGCCAGCAGCCGAAGCGGGGTTAGCTCCTACAATGAGCAGTTCTTC. The encoded protein is CASSRSGVSSYNEQFF.

J is TRBJ1-1 and V is TRBV29-1; D not certain. Germline V CDR1 and CDR2: SQVTM, ANQGSEA. The CDR3 runs 11 residues. V was trimmed by 3 bases and J by 1 base, leaving 3 bases between them. CDR3 in DNA: TGCAGCGTTGATTGGAACACTGAAGCTTTCTTT. Protein: CSVDWNTEAFF. Supplemented by reference TRBV29-1 and TRBJ1-1, the full variable domain reads SAVISQKPSRDICQRGTSLTIQCQVDSQVTMMFWYRQQPGQSLTLIATANQGSEATYESGFVIDKFPISRPNLTFSTLTVSNMSPEDSSIYLCSVDWNTEAFFGQGTRLTVV.

This clone was seen only once. This chain joins TRBV4-2 and TRBJ1-4; D is ambiguous. Germline V gene sequence: CDR1 LGHNA, CDR2 YNFKEQ. CDR3 size: 16 residues. V was clipped by 4 bases and J by 5 bases, with 17 bases between them. CDR3 in DNA: TGTGCCAGCAGCCTAAACATAGACGGGCCCAATGAAAAACTGTTTTTT. Protein product: CASSLNIDGPNEKLFF.

This rearrangement joins TRBV10-3 to TRBJ1-4; 9 nucleotides match TRBD1. The CDR3 totals 18 residues. Germline loops: CDR1 ENHRY, CDR2 SYGVKD. Germline trimming cut 2 bases from V and 5 bases from J; bases unmatched to any gene: 12. CDR3 sequence: CAISEGQGNPARNEKLFF. CDR3 nucleotides: TGTGCCATCAGTGAGGGACAGGGGAACCCGGCGAGGAATGAAAAACTGTTTTTT.

The chain combines TRBV15 with TRBJ1-3; D remains unclear. Looked up from germline, CDR1 is LNHNV and CDR2 is YYDKDF (reference sequence). The V end lost 0 bases, the J end lost 1 base, and 7 bases lay between the germline ends. The CDR3 extends over 15 amino acids. The CDR3 region is CATSRDSGSGNTIYF. The CDR3 DNA reads TGTGCCACCAGCAGAGACTCGGGTTCTGGAAACACCATATATTTT.

The V and J genes are TRBV5-4 and TRBJ2-1; TRBD1 might be the D (6 bases). This CDR3 has 12 residues. V shed 4 bases and J shed 10 bases, with 12 bases lying between them. Germline V lookup: CDR1 SGHNT, CDR2 YYREEE (reference sequence). CDR3 amino acids: CASSPDSQEQFF. CDR3 sequence (DNA): TGTGCCAGCAGCCCGGACAGCCAAGAGCAGTTCTTC.

The chain is built from TRBV4-1 and TRBJ2-3, with 10 nucleotides matching TRBD1. The CDR3 spans 16 residues. CDR1 MGHRA and CDR2 YSYEKL come from the germline V gene. V dropped 3 bases and J dropped 3; count of bases not matched to a gene: 6. The chain's CDR3 is CASSHGTGVRTDTQYF. The CDR3 nucleotides read TGCGCCAGCAGCCACGGGACAGGGGTGCGAACAGATACGCAGTATTTT.

The V call is TRBV30, the J call TRBJ2-3, with 8 bases identical to TRBD1. The V segment lost 6 bases and the J segment 2 bases; nucleotides outside the gene matches: 7. The CDR3 runs 14 residues. Germline CDR1 reads GTSNPN; CDR2 reads SVGIG (reference sequence). CDR3 amino acids: CACGTGAPTDTQYF. The CDR3 DNA reads as TGTGCCTGCGGGACAGGCGCGCCCACAGATACGCAGTATTTT.

V is TRBV29-1 and J is TRBJ2-7; D not resolved. The germline gives CDR1 SQVTM, CDR2 ANQGSEA. V lost 4 bases to trimming and J lost 4 bases, with 8 bases between them. This CDR3 region has 11 residues. The CDR3 sequence is CSVVGFYEQYF. As DNA, the CDR3 is TGCAGCGTTGTCGGGTTTTACGAGCAGTACTTC.

This clone showed up just once. This sequence joins TRBV15 and TRBJ2-7; the match to TRBD1 covers 7 bases. The CDR3 runs to 15 residues. Germline values: CDR1 LNHNV, CDR2 YYDKDF (reference sequence). J was trimmed by 1 base and V by 1 base; bases with no gene match: 4. CDR3 nucleotide sequence: TGTGCCACCAGCAGAGGCCAGGGGGAGTCCTACGAGCAGTACTTC. It is translated as CATSRGQGESYEQYF.